These 29 T cell receptor beta chains were all obtained from the same sample, sequenced in a study of Graves' ophthalmopathy and Graves' hyperthyroidism. RNA transcripts provided the template for amplifying TCR beta CDR3 regions. HTBI-primed first-round RT-PCR preceded second-round multiplex PCR. From the multiplex PCR reads, TCRdb called clonotypes with MiXCR, one entry per CDR3 protein. The top ten hold over 2.5% of the sample, which has more than 550,000 distinct CDR3 sequences, about 38% seen once. The sample was peripheral blood. The receptors here all came from an adult man with Graves' ophthalmopathy.

Details on this clonotype: Since the CDR3 does not end with the conserved phenylalanine or tryptophan, this likely comes from a read error. The J gene is TRBJ1-2, the V gene TRBV2; tentative D call: TRBD1 (6 bases). V lost 8 bases and J lost 9, with 16 bases in between. The germline V gene has CDR1 SNHLY and CDR2 FYNNEI. This CDR3 has 12 residues. CDR3 in DNA: TGTGCCAGCCGCAGGGGATCTCGCAGCTACACCCTC. Amino acid sequence: CASRRGSRSYTL.

The sample holds many counts of this clonotype. The V call is TRBV10-3, the J call TRBJ2-7, with TRBD2 matching 11 bases. CDR1 and CDR2 (germline): ENHRY, SYGVKD. CDR3 length equals 16 residues. V dropped 2 bases and J dropped 3; count of bases not matched to a gene: 6. CDR3 in amino acids: CAISEDGTSGVYEQYF. The CDR3 DNA follows: TGTGCCATCAGTGAGGACGGGACTAGCGGAGTCTACGAGCAGTACTTC.

The chain couples TRBV7-8 to TRBJ2-5; 9 bases map to TRBD1. This CDR3 has 13 residues. CDR1 and CDR2 (germline): SGHVS, FQNEAQ. The V gene end was trimmed by 4 bases and the J gene end by 5 bases; junction bases not matched to a gene: 2. In DNA form, the CDR3 reads TGTGCCAGCAGCTACAGGGGGCTCGAGACCCAGTACTTC. It encodes CASSYRGLETQYF.

J is TRBJ2-3 and V is TRBV20-1; D not resolved. The CDR3 consists of 12 residues. Per the germline V gene, CDR1 is DFQATT and CDR2 is SNEGSKA (reference sequence). Deletions cut 3 bases from V and 5 bases from J, with 9 bases between. The CDR3 nucleotides are TGCAGTGCTAGCCCTACGGGAGATACGCAGTATTTT. It translates to CSASPTGDTQYF.

This chain uses TRBV15 with TRBJ1-6; 10 bases are a match to TRBD1. Germline V gives CDR1 LNHNV, CDR2 YYDKDF (reference sequence). V shed 1 base, J shed 13 bases, and the junction held 10 bases outside the gene matches. CDR3 length: 16 residues. As DNA, the CDR3 is TGTGCCACCAGCAGAGGACCGGGACAGGGGTTTCAGCCCCTCCACTTT. It codes for CATSRGPGQGFQPLHF.

This clonotype was found once. With a much larger clone just one base away, this may be a read error. The chain employs TRBV19 and TRBJ2-2, with D possibly being TRBD1 (5 bases). V was shortened by 7 bases and J by 1 base, with 19 bases between the two germline ends. Germline CDR1 reads LNHDA; CDR2 reads SQIVND (reference sequence). The CDR3 is 17 residues long. CDR3 loop: CASTIYSQGLNTGELFF. The CDR3 DNA reads as TGTGCCAGTACTATTTATTCGCAGGGTCTGAACACCGGGGAGCTGTTTTTT.

Only a few counts were recorded for this clonotype. V and J are TRBV19 and TRBJ1-5, with unresolved D. V was trimmed by 7 bases and J by 0 bases, leaving 16 bases between them. Per germline, CDR1 LNHDA and CDR2 SQIVND (reference sequence). The length of the CDR3 is 16 residues. As DNA, the CDR3 is TGTGCCAGTACCTCCCTCGGGGAGTATAGCAATCAGCCCCAGCATTTT. As protein: CASTSLGEYSNQPQHF.

This chain uses TRBV12-3 or TRBV12-4 with TRBJ2-2; perhaps TRBD1 as D (5 bases). Between the trimmed V and J ends, which lost 10 bases and 3 bases, there was a span of 21 bases. The CDR3 sequence is 16 residues long. The DNA of the CDR3 is TGTGCCATAGGCCAAGGGATTCTAGGGGACACCGGGGAGCTGTTTTTT. This sequence encodes CAIGQGILGDTGELFF.

At least ten counts were recorded for this clonotype. V is TRBV7-9 and J is TRBJ2-2; D gene uncertain. Looked up from germline, CDR1 is SEHNR and CDR2 is FQNEAQ (reference sequence). With 3 bases removed from V and 10 bases from J, the gap between germline ends came to 6 bases. This CDR3 has 11 residues. The CDR3 sequence: CASSLTLELFF. The DNA of the CDR3 is TGTGCCAGCAGCTTGACTTTGGAGCTGTTTTTT. Combining the CDR3 with reference TRBV7-9 and TRBJ2-2 gives the whole variable domain DTGVSQNPRHKITKRGQNVTFRCDPISEHNRLYWYRQTLGQGPEFLTYFQNEAQLEKSRLLSDRFSAERPKGSFSTLEIQRTEQGDSAMYLCASSLTLELFFGEGSRLTVL.

This clonotype was recorded many times. The chain is built from TRBV5-6 and TRBJ1-5; TRBD1 matches at 8 bases. The V and J ends lost 4 bases and 3 bases, in that order; junction bases with no gene match: 9. From germline, CDR1 is SGHDT and CDR2 YYEEEE. The CDR3 extends over 16 amino acids. In DNA form, the CDR3 reads TGTGCCAGCAGCCAGCCTGGACAGGGTGACAATCAGCCCCAGCATTTT. Translated: CASSQPGQGDNQPQHF.

A word on this clonotype: A much larger clone lies one base from this, so it may be a read error. The chain uses TRBV6-6 and TRBJ1-2; perhaps TRBD1 as D (5 bases). This CDR3 is built from 12 residues. From germline, CDR1 is MNHNY and CDR2 SVGAGI (reference sequence). The CDR3 DNA reads TGTGGCAGCAGTTCTTGGGACCTCACCATCACCTTC. It yields the protein CGSSSWDLTITF.

The V and J genes are TRBV6-6 and TRBJ1-2, with a weak D call TRBD1 (6 bases). The germline V and J ends were trimmed by 11 bases and 8 bases, with 30 bases remaining between them. The CDR3 consists of 16 residues. CDR1 is MNHNY and CDR2 is SVGAGI in the germline V gene (reference sequence). The CDR3 loop reads CACQGTGISEYLGYTF. In nucleotides, the CDR3 is TGTGCCTGCCAGGGGACCGGGATTTCCGAATATCTCGGCTACACCTTC.

This clonotype was seen at least ten times. V and J are TRBV7-9 and TRBJ1-1; D unresolved. This CDR3 is 15 amino acids long. V dropped 1 base and J dropped 0 bases, with 9 bases sitting between them. Germline V gives CDR1 SEHNR, CDR2 FQNEAQ (reference sequence). CDR3: CASSLGFRLNTEAFF. CDR3 DNA: TGTGCCAGCAGCTTAGGCTTCCGTTTGAACACTGAAGCTTTCTTT. Full variable domain (remainder filled in from reference TRBV7-9 and TRBJ1-1): DTGVSQNPRHKITKRGQNVTFRCDPISEHNRLYWYRQTLGQGPEFLTYFQNEAQLEKSRLLSDRFSAERPKGSFSTLEIQRTEQGDSAMYLCASSLGFRLNTEAFFGQGTRLTVV.

The V call is TRBV25-1, the J call TRBJ2-7, with D hard to call. The J call is doubtful: the DNA matches TRBJ2-5 better. The CDR3 is 14 amino acids. Per germline, CDR1 MGHDK and CDR2 SYGVNS. The CDR3 DNA follows: TGTGCCAGCAGTGGCCGAACAGCTAAAGAGACCCAGTACTTC. Amino acid sequence: CASSGRTAKETQYF.

This clonotype was seen a handful of times. V usage is TRBV4-1 and J usage is TRBJ2-7; tentatively, D is TRBD1 (5 bases). The V end was cut by 4 bases, the J end by 2 bases, with 15 bases between. This CDR3 has 15 amino acids. Germline CDR1 and CDR2: MGHRA and YSYEKL. CDR3 bases: TGCGCCAGCAGCCCGACACCAGGGTTCCCCTACGAGCAGTACTTC. Protein: CASSPTPGFPYEQYF.

The chain uses TRBV10-3 and TRBJ2-7; D perhaps matches TRBD2 (6 bases). Germline values: CDR1 ENHRY, CDR2 SYGVKD. V lost 3 bases, J lost 0 bases, and 9 bases lay in between. The CDR3 length is 14 residues. This CDR3 is CAISDSGSSYEQYF. The CDR3 region has the DNA TGTGCCATCAGTGACTCCGGGAGCTCCTACGAGCAGTACTTC.

The genes are TRBV29-1 and TRBJ1-1; D might be TRBD1 (6 bases). The germline CDR1 and CDR2 sequences are SQVTM and ANQGSEA. Trimming removed 5 bases from V and 0 bases from J, with 13 bases in between. This CDR3 is built from 14 residues. In nucleotides, the CDR3 is TGCAGCGTTCGCTCTGGGGGCGTGAACACTGAAGCTTTCTTT. It specifies CSVRSGGVNTEAFF. Full variable domain (rest looked up from reference TRBV29-1 and TRBJ1-1): SAVISQKPSRDICQRGTSLTIQCQVDSQVTMMFWYRQQPGQSLTLIATANQGSEATYESGFVIDKFPISRPNLTFSTLTVSNMSPEDSSIYLCSVRSGGVNTEAFFGQGTRLTVV.

There are many counts of this clonotype. This rearrangement joins TRBV20-1 to TRBJ2-7; the D gene is possibly TRBD1 (6 bases). CDR3 length equals 15 residues. Trimming stripped 6 bases from V and 4 bases from J, with 22 bases between. CDR1 DFQATT and CDR2 SNEGSKA come from the germline V gene (reference sequence). CDR3 in amino acids: CSAARLIRGEYEQYF. CDR3 in DNA: TGCAGTGCCGCCCGACTGATCAGGGGAGAGTACGAGCAGTACTTC.

Note on this clonotype: One end of the junction does not line up with germline, which may come from a read error. This chain uses TRBV11-1 with TRBJ2-5; maybe TRBD2 (5 bases). The CDR3 is 15 amino acids. Looked up from germline, CDR1 is SGHAT and CDR2 is FQDESV (reference sequence). The CDR3 DNA reads TGTGCCAGCAGCTTACGTGCGGGCCTCCAAGAGACACAGTACTTC. This codes for CASSLRAGLQETQYF. The full variable domain, completed using reference TRBV11-1 and TRBJ2-5, is EAEVAQSPRYKITEKSQAVAFWCDPISGHATLYWYRQILGQGPELLVQFQDESVVDDSQLPKDRFSAERLKGVDSTLKIQPAELGDSAMYLCASSLRAGLQETQYFGPGTRLLVL.

In its sample, this clonotype was seen many times. V is TRBV6-2 or TRBV6-3 and J is TRBJ1-1; D not certain. This CDR3 region has 13 residues. Trimming removed 2 bases at V and 3 bases at J, with 7 bases between. Germline values: CDR1 MNHEY, CDR2 SVGEGT. The CDR3 protein is CASSYEQDTEAFF. CDR3 DNA: TGTGCCAGCAGTTACGAGCAGGACACTGAAGCTTTCTTT.

The chain joins TRBV10-3 to TRBJ2-3; D may be TRBD1 (6 bases). CDR1 is ENHRY and CDR2 is SYGVKD in the germline V gene. The V end lost 3 bases, the J end lost 5 bases, and 12 bases lay between the germline ends. The CDR3 has 14 residues. DNA of the CDR3: TGTGCCATCAGTGAACTTCAGGGGATAGATACGCAGTATTTT. Translation gives CAISELQGIDTQYF.

This clonotype was counted at least ten times. V gene TRBV15 combines with J gene TRBJ1-5, with 11 bases lining up with TRBD1. This CDR3 comprises 18 residues. Germline V lookup: CDR1 LNHNV, CDR2 YYDKDF (reference sequence). V lost 0 bases and J lost 4; bases outside the gene matches: 8. The CDR3 DNA is TGTGCCACCAGCAGAGATCTACCGGGACAGGGGGGTAATCAGCCCCAGCATTTT. It is translated as CATSRDLPGQGGNQPQHF. The full variable domain, with the rest looked up from reference TRBV15 and TRBJ1-5, is DAMVIQNPRYQVTQFGKPVTLSCSQTLNHNVMYWYQQKSSQAPKLLFHYYDKDFNNEADTPDNFQSRRPNTSFCFLDIRSPGLGDTAMYLCATSRDLPGQGGNQPQHFGDGTRLSIL.

Worth noting for this clonotype: At one of its ends the junction is not consistent with the germline gene, which may arise from a read error. The chain links TRBV20-1 to TRBJ1-4; 7 bases agree with TRBD1. The CDR3 is 16 residues long. CDR1 DFQATT and CDR2 SNEGSKA come from the germline V gene (reference sequence). The CDR3 region has the DNA TGCAGTGCTCGGGACAGCCTTTCCGAAACTAATGAAAGACTGTTTTTT. Its translation is CSARDSLSETNERLFF.

The table lists this clonotype with many counts. The chain carries TRBV20-1 and TRBJ1-1; a possible D gene is TRBD1 (5 bases). The CDR3 loop spans 13 amino acids. The V end lost 2 bases, the J end lost 5 bases, and 12 bases lay between the germline ends. The germline V gene has CDR1 DFQATT and CDR2 SNEGSKA (reference sequence). The DNA for the CDR3 is TGCAGTGCTAGAAGGTGGGGCCGGACTGAAGCTTTCTTT. Translated: CSARRWGRTEAFF.

The rearrangement uses TRBV10-3 and TRBJ1-1, with a tentative D call TRBD1 (5 bases). Looked up from germline, CDR1 is ENHRY and CDR2 is SYGVKD. The CDR3 is made up of 13 amino acids. Trimming shortened V by 5 bases and J by 8 bases, and 15 bases separated the two germline ends. Written as DNA, the CDR3 is TGTGCCATCAGTTACGGAGGGGTCAGGGAAGCTTTCTTT. Amino acids: CAISYGGVREAFF.

Comments on this clonotype: At one end, the junction sequence differs from germline, possibly due to a read error. The chain uses TRBV7-9 and TRBJ1-2; D is uncertain. Germline CDR1 and CDR2: SEHNR and FQNEAQ (reference sequence). The CDR3 extends over 14 amino acids. The CDR3 DNA follows: TGCGCCAGCAGCCAAGATTCGGGAGGTCGCGGCTACACCTTC. Its protein product is CASSQDSGGRGYTF.

V gene TRBV24-1 combines with J gene TRBJ2-7; TRBD1 matches at 10 bases. The CDR3 contains 14 residues. Germline V gene lookup returns CDR1 KGHDR and CDR2 SFDVKD. With V trimmed by 11 bases and J by 2 bases, 8 bases remained unmatched. CDR3 sequence: CASKFGQGAYEQYF. The CDR3, as DNA: TGTGCCAGCAAGTTCGGACAGGGGGCCTACGAGCAGTACTTC.

This clonotype came up a few times. This chain uses TRBV3-1 with TRBJ2-2, with D unclear. Germline V CDR1 and CDR2: LGHDT, YNNKEL (reference sequence). The CDR3 covers 14 residues. The V end lost 7 bases, the J end lost 6 bases, and 15 bases lay between the germline ends. The CDR3 loop is CASTTDRRSGELFF. DNA for the CDR3: TGTGCCAGCACCACCGATCGGCGCTCCGGGGAGCTGTTTTTT.

The sample holds many counts of this clonotype. The chain links TRBV29-1 to TRBJ1-4; 7 positions agree with TRBD1. V was pared by 4 bases and J by 8 bases, with 7 bases of the junction left unmatched. Per germline, CDR1 SQVTM and CDR2 ANQGSEA. The CDR3 extends over 13 amino acids. The CDR3 region has the DNA TGCAGCGTTGTAAGGGGGCGTGGGGAAAAACTGTTTTTT. Protein sequence: CSVVRGRGEKLFF.